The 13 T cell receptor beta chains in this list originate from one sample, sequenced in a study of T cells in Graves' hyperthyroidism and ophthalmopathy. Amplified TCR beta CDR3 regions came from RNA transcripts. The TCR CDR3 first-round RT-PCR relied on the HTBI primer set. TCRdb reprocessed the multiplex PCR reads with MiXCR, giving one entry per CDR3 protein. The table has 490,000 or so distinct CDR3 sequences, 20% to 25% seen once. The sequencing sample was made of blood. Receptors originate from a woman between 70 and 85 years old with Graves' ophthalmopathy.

The CDR3 loop is CASSRDSFNEQYF. In DNA form, the CDR3 reads TGTGCCAGCAGCCGCGACAGTTTCAACGAGCAGTACTTC. The chain has TRBV7-3 and TRBJ2-7, with a possible D match to TRBD1 (5 bases). CDR1 SGHTA and CDR2 FQGTGA come from the germline V gene. CDR3 length: 13 residues. Trimming took 5 bases from V and 5 from J, leaving 13 bases between them.

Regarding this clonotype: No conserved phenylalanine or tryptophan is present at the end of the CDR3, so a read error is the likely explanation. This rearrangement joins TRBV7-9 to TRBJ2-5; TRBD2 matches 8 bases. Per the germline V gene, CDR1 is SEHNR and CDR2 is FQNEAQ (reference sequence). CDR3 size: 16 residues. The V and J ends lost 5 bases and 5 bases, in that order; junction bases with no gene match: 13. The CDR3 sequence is CASSILAAPGRETQYI. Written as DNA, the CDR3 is TGTGCCAGCAGCATACTAGCGGCTCCGGGACGGGAGACCCAGTACATC.

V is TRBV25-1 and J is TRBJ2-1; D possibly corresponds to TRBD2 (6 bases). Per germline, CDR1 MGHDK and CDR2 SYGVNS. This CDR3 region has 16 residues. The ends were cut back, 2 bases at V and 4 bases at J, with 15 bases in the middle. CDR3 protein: CASSERRASEYNEQFF. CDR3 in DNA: TGTGCCAGCAGTGAAAGGCGAGCTAGCGAGTACAATGAGCAGTTCTTC.

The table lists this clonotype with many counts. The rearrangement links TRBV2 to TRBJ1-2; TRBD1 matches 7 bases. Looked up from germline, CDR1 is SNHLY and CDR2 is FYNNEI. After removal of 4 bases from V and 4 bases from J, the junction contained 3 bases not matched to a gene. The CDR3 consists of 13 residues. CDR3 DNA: TGTGCCAGCAGTGTACAGGGGTCCTATGGCTACACCTTC. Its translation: CASSVQGSYGYTF.

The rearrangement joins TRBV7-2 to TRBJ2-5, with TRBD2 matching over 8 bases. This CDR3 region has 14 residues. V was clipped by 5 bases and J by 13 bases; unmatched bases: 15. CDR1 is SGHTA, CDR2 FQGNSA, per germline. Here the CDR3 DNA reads TGTGCCAGCAGCCCCACCCTCTCCGGGAGGGCGTCGTACTTC. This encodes CASSPTLSGRASYF.

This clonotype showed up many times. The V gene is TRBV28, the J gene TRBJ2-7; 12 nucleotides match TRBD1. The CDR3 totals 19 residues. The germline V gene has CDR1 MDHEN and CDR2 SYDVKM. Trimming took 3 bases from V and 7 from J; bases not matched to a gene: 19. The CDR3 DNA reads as TGTGCCAGCAGTTTTGGGACAGGGGGCTTTGCGGCTAACCGGCGGGAGCAGTACTTC. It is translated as CASSFGTGGFAANRREQYF.

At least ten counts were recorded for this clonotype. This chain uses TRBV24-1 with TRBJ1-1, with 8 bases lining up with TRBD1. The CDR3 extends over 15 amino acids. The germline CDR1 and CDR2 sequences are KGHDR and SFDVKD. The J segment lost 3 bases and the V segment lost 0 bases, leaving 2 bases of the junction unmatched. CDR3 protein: CATSDLQGADTEAFF. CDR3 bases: TGTGCCACCAGTGATTTGCAGGGGGCAGACACTGAAGCTTTCTTT.

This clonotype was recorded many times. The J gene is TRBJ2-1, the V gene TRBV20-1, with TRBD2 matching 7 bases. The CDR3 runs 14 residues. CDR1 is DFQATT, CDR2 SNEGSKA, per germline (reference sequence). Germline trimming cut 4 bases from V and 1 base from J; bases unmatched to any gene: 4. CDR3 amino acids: CSAKGLGSYNEQFF. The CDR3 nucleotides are TGCAGTGCTAAAGGACTAGGGTCCTACAATGAGCAGTTCTTC.

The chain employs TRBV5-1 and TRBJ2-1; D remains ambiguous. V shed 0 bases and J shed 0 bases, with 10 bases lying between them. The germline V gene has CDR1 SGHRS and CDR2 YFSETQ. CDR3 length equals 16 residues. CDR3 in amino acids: CASSLDGPYSYNEQFF. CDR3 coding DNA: TGCGCCAGCAGCTTGGACGGACCATACTCCTACAATGAGCAGTTCTTC.

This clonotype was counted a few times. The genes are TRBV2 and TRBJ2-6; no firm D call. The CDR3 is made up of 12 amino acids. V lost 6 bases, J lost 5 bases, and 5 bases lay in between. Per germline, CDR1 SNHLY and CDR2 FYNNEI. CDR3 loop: CASSYRANVLTF. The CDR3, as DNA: TGTGCCAGCAGCTACAGGGCCAACGTCCTGACTTTC.

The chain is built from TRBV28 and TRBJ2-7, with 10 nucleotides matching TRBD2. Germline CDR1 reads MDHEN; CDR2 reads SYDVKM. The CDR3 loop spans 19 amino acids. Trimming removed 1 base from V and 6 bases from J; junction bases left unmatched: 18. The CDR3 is CASSLFHPGVAGGGGEQYF. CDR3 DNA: TGTGCCAGCAGTTTATTCCACCCGGGGGTAGCGGGAGGAGGTGGCGAGCAGTACTTC.

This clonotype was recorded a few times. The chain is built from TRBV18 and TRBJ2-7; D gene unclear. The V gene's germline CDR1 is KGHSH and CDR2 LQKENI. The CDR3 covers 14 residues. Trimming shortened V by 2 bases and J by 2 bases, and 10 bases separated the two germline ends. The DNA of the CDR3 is TGTGCCAGCTCACCAGAGGTTCCTCCCTACGAGCAGTACTTC. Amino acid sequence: CASSPEVPPYEQYF.

CDR3 sequence: CASSLLWYEQYF. DNA of the CDR3: TGTGCCAGCAGTCTCCTCTGGTACGAGCAGTACTTC. The gene calls are TRBV12-3 or TRBV12-4 and TRBJ2-7; D is unclear. V was trimmed by 5 bases and J by 4 bases, leaving 9 bases between them. There are 12 residues in the CDR3.